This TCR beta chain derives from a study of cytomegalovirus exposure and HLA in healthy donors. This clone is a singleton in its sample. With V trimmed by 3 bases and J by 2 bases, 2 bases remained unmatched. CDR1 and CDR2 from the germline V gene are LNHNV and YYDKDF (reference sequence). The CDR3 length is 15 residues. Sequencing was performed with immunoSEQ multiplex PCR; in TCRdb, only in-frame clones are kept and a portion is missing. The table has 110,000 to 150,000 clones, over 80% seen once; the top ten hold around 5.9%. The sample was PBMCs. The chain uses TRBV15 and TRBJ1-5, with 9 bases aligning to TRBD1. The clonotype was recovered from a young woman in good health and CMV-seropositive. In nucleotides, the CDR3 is TGTGCCACCAGCAGTTGGACAGGGGGCAATCAGCCCCAGCATTTT. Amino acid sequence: CATSSWTGGNQPQHF.